This TCR beta chain stems from a study of blood T cell repertoires in COVID-19. Study information: Italy, Spain and the United States were the sources of the convalescent and acute COVID-19 samples. Nucleic acid was either cDNA or gDNA, and it came from T cells, B-cell-depleted T cells, or PBMCs.

CDR1 is MNHEY, CDR2 SVGEGT, per germline. The V end lost 2 bases, the J end lost 5 bases, and 12 bases lay between the germline ends. The CDR3 is made up of 15 amino acids. In its sample, this clone was seen a few times. Authors' analysis steps: Amplified reference gene primers provided the basis for estimating nucleated cell counts. Data came from immunoSEQ multiplex PCR; TCRdb stores just in-frame clones and leaves some out. V and J calls and clone size follow that table, whereas D and trimming were derived from the DNA. The table shows roughly 100,000 clones, with roughly 76% occurring only once. The clonotype was recovered from a woman older than 75 with active or convalescent COVID-19. This chain joins TRBV6-2 or TRBV6-3 and TRBJ2-2; weak D call: TRBD2 (7 bases). The sequenced sample consisted of peripheral blood. The CDR3 sequence is CASSYEGGSTGELFF. CDR3 DNA sequence: TGTGCCAGCAGTTACGAGGGGGGGTCGACCGGGGAGCTGTTTTTT.